These 18 T cell receptor beta chains share one sample of origin, sequenced in a study of vaccination effects on CD4 cells after COVID-19. Antigen specificity for these receptors is unknown. TCRdb's table, derived via immunoSEQ multiplex PCR, lists solely in-frame clones and lacks some. The sample gives 45,000 or so clones, 76% of which show up once; around 11% is in the top ten. Culturing for around 10 days preceded CD4+ T cell isolation. Material: CD4+ T cells from PBMCs cultured without peptide, obtained before COVID-19 vaccination. Receptor source: a human donor who had a prior SARS-CoV-2 infection.

This clone was detected once. The V and J genes are TRBV10-3 and TRBJ2-7; weak D call: TRBD2 (6 bases). V lost 6 bases and J 6 bases, leaving 24 bases between the germline ends. The CDR3 spans 16 residues. CDR1 is ENHRY, CDR2 SYGVKD, per germline. CDR3 in DNA: TGTGCCATCAGGCAGCCCCCCGGGGGTGTGGGGACCGAGCAGTACTTC. Translation: CAIRQPPGGVGTEQYF.

V and J are TRBV5-4 and TRBJ2-7, with D unresolved. Between the trimmed V and J ends, which lost 0 bases and 0 bases, there was a span of 10 bases. The CDR3 is 15 amino acids. Germline CDR1 is SGHNT and CDR2 is YYREEE (reference sequence). The DNA of the CDR3 is TGTGCCAGCAGCTTGGGTGTCGTCACCTCCTACGAGCAGTACTTC. Amino acids: CASSLGVVTSYEQYF.

The chain has TRBV11-3 and TRBJ2-5, with no clear D. Germline CDR1 SGHNT, CDR2 YENEEA. Trimming left V 5 bases short and J 1 base short, with 14 bases between. The CDR3 has 15 residues. CDR3 sequence (DNA): TGTGCCAGCAGCCAAACCCGACTGTTCCAAGAGACCCAGTACTTC. It translates to CASSQTRLFQETQYF.

The rearrangement joins TRBV18 to TRBJ1-2; D perhaps matches TRBD1 (5 bases). V lost 3 bases and J lost 11, with 19 bases in between. CDR1 KGHSH and CDR2 LQKENI come from the germline V gene. The CDR3 length is 14 residues. The CDR3 loop reads CASSPALGAGQYTF. The DNA for the CDR3 is TGTGCCAGCTCACCCGCCCTTGGGGCAGGACAATACACCTTC. Looking up the rest from reference TRBV18 and TRBJ1-2 gives the full variable domain: NAGVMQNPRHLVRRRGQEARLRCSPMKGHSHVYWYRQLPEEGLKFMVYLQKENIIDESGMPKERFSAEFPKEGPSILRIQQVVRGDSAAYFCASSPALGAGQYTFGSGTRLTVV.

This clone was seen only once. V is TRBV24-1 and J is TRBJ2-1; D gene unclear. This CDR3 is 17 amino acids long. V was cut by 3 bases and J by 0 bases, with 14 bases left in between. Germline V gene data show CDR1 as KGHDR and CDR2 as SFDVKD. The CDR3 region has the DNA TGTGCCACCAGTGATCGAACCCACCGGAGCTCCTACAATGAGCAGTTCTTC. Protein sequence: CATSDRTHRSSYNEQFF.

The chain uses TRBV4-1 and TRBJ2-7, with TRBD2 identical over 8 bases. The junction had 12 bases not matched to a gene; V was cut back by 2 bases and J by 9 bases. Germline-derived CDR1 and CDR2 are MGHRA and YSYEKL. The CDR3 is made up of 15 amino acids. CDR3 region: CASSQRPGLDLWQYF. CDR3 DNA sequence: TGCGCCAGCAGCCAACGGCCGGGACTAGATTTGTGGCAGTACTTC.

This chain links TRBV10-3 with TRBJ1-4; TRBD1 agrees at 8 bases. Germline V gene lookup returns CDR1 ENHRY and CDR2 SYGVKD. The CDR3 spans 14 residues. V gave up 6 bases and J gave up 5 bases; unmatched junction bases: 5. The CDR3 nucleotides read TGTGCCATCAGGGCGGGACAGGAGAATGAAAAACTGTTTTTT. Its protein is CAIRAGQENEKLFF.

The chain combines TRBV6-4 with TRBJ2-7; D gene uncertain. V gave up 5 bases and J gave up 4 bases, with 9 bases separating them. The CDR3 spans 12 residues. CDR1 is MRHNA, CDR2 SNTAGT, per germline. The CDR3 spells CASSRTGYEQYF. CDR3 coding DNA: TGTGCCAGCAGTCGAACTGGGTACGAGCAGTACTTC.

V and J are TRBV7-3 and TRBJ2-1; either TRBD1 or TRBD2 may fit D (5 bases each). Per germline, CDR1 SGHTA and CDR2 FQGTGA. The V and J ends lost 3 bases and 7 bases respectively, with 13 bases between them. The CDR3 totals 14 residues. CDR3 DNA: TGTGCCAGCAGCTTGACGGGACCAGCAAATGAGCAGTTCTTC. The encoded protein is CASSLTGPANEQFF.

V usage is TRBV20-1 and J usage is TRBJ1-5, with a weak D call TRBD1 (5 bases). Trimming stripped 6 bases from V and 5 bases from J, with 17 bases between. The length of the CDR3 is 14 residues. The germline V gene encodes CDR1 DFQATT and CDR2 SNEGSKA (reference sequence). DNA for the CDR3: TGCAGTGCGAGTCCAGGGTTGGGGGATCAGCCCCAGCATTTT. Protein: CSASPGLGDQPQHF.

This chain links TRBV10-3 with TRBJ2-1; D is uncertain. The V end was cut by 0 bases, the J end by 8 bases, with 14 bases between. This CDR3 contains 15 residues. CDR1 and CDR2 (germline): ENHRY, SYGVKD. CDR3 DNA: TGTGCCATCAGTGAGTCTCTCTCTCGATCGTATGAGCAGTTCTTC. It encodes CAISESLSRSYEQFF.

The chain has TRBV15 and TRBJ2-5; D might be TRBD1 (9 bases). The CDR3 is made up of 18 amino acids. Germline V lookup: CDR1 LNHNV, CDR2 YYDKDF (reference sequence). Trimming pared 2 bases from V and 4 bases from J, leaving 23 bases between. The CDR3 sequence is CATSRQTGGAGVGETQYF. The CDR3 DNA follows: TGTGCCACCAGCAGACAGACAGGGGGAGCGGGGGTGGGAGAGACCCAGTACTTC.

The V and J genes are TRBV5-4 and TRBJ1-1; 7 positions match TRBD1. The CDR3 length is 17 residues. Germline CDR1 SGHNT, CDR2 YYREEE (reference sequence). Unmatched junction bases numbered 12, after V lost 0 bases and J lost 4 bases. The CDR3 spells CASSLGTGVGRGTEAFF. In DNA, the CDR3 is TGTGCCAGCAGCTTGGGAACAGGGGTGGGTCGAGGCACTGAAGCTTTCTTT.

The J gene is TRBJ2-7, the V gene TRBV6-5; tentatively, D is TRBD1 or TRBD2 (5 bases each). CDR1 and CDR2 (germline): MNHEY, SVGAGI. The CDR3 covers 14 residues. V lost 4 bases to trimming and J lost 2 bases, with 12 bases between them. The CDR3 loop reads CASSSDRLTYEQYF. The CDR3 DNA reads TGTGCCAGCAGTTCTGACAGACTAACCTACGAGCAGTACTTC.

The J gene is TRBJ2-2, the V gene TRBV5-6; 7 bases map to TRBD2. Losses at the gene ends were 3 bases for V and 3 bases for J; bases not matched to a gene: 5. The germline V gene has CDR1 SGHDT and CDR2 YYEEEE. This CDR3 contains 15 residues. The CDR3 DNA is TGTGCCAGCAGCTCGCGGACTAGGCACACCGGGGAGCTGTTTTTT. Protein product: CASSSRTRHTGELFF.

CDR3 nucleotide sequence: TGTGCCAGCAGCTTAGTCGGTGGAAACACCATATATTTT. It encodes CASSLVGGNTIYF. This rearrangement joins TRBV7-9 to TRBJ1-3; D ambiguous. V lost 1 base, J lost 3 bases, and 4 bases lay in between. There are 13 residues in the CDR3. The germline gives CDR1 SEHNR, CDR2 FQNEAQ (reference sequence).

The genes are TRBV6-5 and TRBJ1-3; 7 nucleotides align to TRBD1. The V gene end was trimmed by 4 bases and the J gene end by 0 bases; junction bases not matched to a gene: 6. The CDR3 contains 16 residues. Looked up from germline, CDR1 is MNHEY and CDR2 is SVGAGI. In DNA form, the CDR3 reads TGTGCCAGCAGTTCCCCCGGGACAGCCTCTGGAAACACCATATATTTT. Protein: CASSSPGTASGNTIYF.

The chain uses TRBV4-2 and TRBJ1-1; D unclear. With 0 bases removed from V and 1 base from J, the gap between germline ends came to 12 bases. The CDR3 contains 16 residues. Germline CDR1 and CDR2: LGHNA and YNFKEQ. The chain's CDR3 is CASSQEVSPRNTEAFF. In DNA form, the CDR3 reads TGTGCCAGCAGCCAAGAGGTTTCCCCTAGGAACACTGAAGCTTTCTTT.